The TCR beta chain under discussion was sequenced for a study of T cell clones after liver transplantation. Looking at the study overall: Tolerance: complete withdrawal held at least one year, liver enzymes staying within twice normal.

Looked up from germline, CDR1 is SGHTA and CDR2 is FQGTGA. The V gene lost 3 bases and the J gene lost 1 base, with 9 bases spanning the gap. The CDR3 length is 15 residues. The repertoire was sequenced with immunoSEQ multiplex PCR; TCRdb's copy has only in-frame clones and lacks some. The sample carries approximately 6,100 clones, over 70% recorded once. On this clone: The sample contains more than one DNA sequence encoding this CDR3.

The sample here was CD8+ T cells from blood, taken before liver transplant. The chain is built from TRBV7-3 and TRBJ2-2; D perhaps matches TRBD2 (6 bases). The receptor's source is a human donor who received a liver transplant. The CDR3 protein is CASSLLGGNTGELFF. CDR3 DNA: TGTGCCAGCAGCTTGCTGGGGGGGAACACCGGGGAGCTGTTTTTT.